The 20 T cell receptor beta chains given below trace back to one sample, sequenced in a study of control samples from healthy donors and cancer patients. Profiled with immunoSEQ multiplex PCR; TCRdb holds only in-frame clones, not every one. The table lists 150,000 to 200,000 clones, about 94% of them singletons. The specimen sequenced was blood. The receptor source for this set is a woman aged 40 to 50 in good health.

This clone was observed a single time. V usage is TRBV9 and J usage is TRBJ2-6, with D possibly matching TRBD1 (5 bases). The V end lost 2 bases, the J end lost 2 bases, and 14 bases lay between the germline ends. CDR3 size: 17 residues. Germline CDR1 is SGDLS and CDR2 is YYNGEE. CDR3 region: CASSVQGNMPGANVLTF. CDR3 DNA sequence: TGTGCCAGCAGCGTCCAGGGTAACATGCCTGGGGCCAACGTCCTGACTTTC.

V and J are TRBV2 and TRBJ1-6, with D perhaps matching TRBD1 (5 bases). There are 14 residues in the CDR3. V shed 0 bases and J shed 6 bases, with 6 bases lying between them. CDR1 is SNHLY and CDR2 is FYNNEI in the germline V gene. Written as DNA, the CDR3 is TGTGCCAGCAGTGAAGCGACAGTTAATTCACCCCTCCACTTT. Its protein is CASSEATVNSPLHF. Full variable domain (outside the CDR3, taken from reference TRBV2 and TRBJ1-6): EPEVTQTPSHQVTQMGQEVILRCVPISNHLYFYWYRQILGQKVEFLVSFYNNEISEKSEIFDDQFSVERPDGSNFTLKIRSTKLEDSAMYFCASSEATVNSPLHFGNGTRLTVT.

This clone has just a few counts. The rearrangement joins TRBV7-9 to TRBJ1-5; 7 bases are a match to TRBD1. The V gene's germline CDR1 is SEHNR and CDR2 FQNEAQ (reference sequence). CDR3 length: 15 residues. Trimming at V came to 1 base and at J to 0 bases, leaving 0 bases not matched to a gene. The CDR3 DNA is TGTGCCAGCAGCTTAGGGGACAGTAGCAATCAGCCCCAGCATTTT. Its protein product is CASSLGDSSNQPQHF.

The chain's CDR3 is CASSLFAGGNEKLFF. The CDR3 DNA reads as TGTGCCAGCAGCTTATTTGCAGGGGGCAATGAAAAACTGTTTTTT. The rearrangement uses TRBV5-6 and TRBJ1-4; 8 nucleotides match TRBD1. CDR3 length: 15 residues. CDR1 is SGHDT, CDR2 YYEEEE, per germline. The ends lost 2 bases at V and 5 bases at J; junction bases unmatched: 5.

This chain uses TRBV9 with TRBJ2-3; D is possibly TRBD1 or TRBD2 (5 bases each). Per germline, CDR1 SGDLS and CDR2 YYNGEE. The CDR3 has 15 residues. With 5 bases removed from V and 2 bases from J, the gap between germline ends came to 15 bases. Written as DNA, the CDR3 is TGTGCCAGCAGTACCGGGACCGGGAACACAGATACGCAGTATTTT. It specifies CASSTGTGNTDTQYF.

This clone was seen once. The chain employs TRBV5-6 and TRBJ2-7; D is possibly TRBD2 (5 bases). Germline CDR1 is SGHDT and CDR2 is YYEEEE. CDR3 length: 15 amino acids. V was trimmed by 5 bases and J by 0 bases, leaving 15 bases between them. This CDR3 reads CASRPQEASSYEQYF. The CDR3 DNA reads as TGTGCCAGCAGACCTCAGGAGGCTAGCTCCTACGAGCAGTACTTC.

The chain joins TRBV2 to TRBJ1-1; TRBD1 matches at 8 bases. Germline loops: CDR1 SNHLY, CDR2 FYNNEI. J lost 3 bases, V lost 6 bases, and 9 bases had no gene match. The CDR3 is made up of 15 amino acids. This CDR3 is CASRADRGWDTEAFF. The CDR3 DNA is TGTGCCAGCAGGGCTGACAGGGGTTGGGACACTGAAGCTTTCTTT. Using reference TRBV2 and TRBJ1-1 for the parts outside the CDR3, the full variable domain is EPEVTQTPSHQVTQMGQEVILRCVPISNHLYFYWYRQILGQKVEFLVSFYNNEISEKSEIFDDQFSVERPDGSNFTLKIRSTKLEDSAMYFCASRADRGWDTEAFFGQGTRLTVV.

The V gene is TRBV19, the J gene TRBJ2-7; no clear D. V lost 4 bases to trimming and J lost 6 bases, with 16 bases between them. Germline V gene lookup returns CDR1 LNHDA and CDR2 SQIVND (reference sequence). The CDR3 contains 14 residues. Here the CDR3 DNA reads TGTGCCAGTAGTAGAATCGGGTCCTCGGGCGAGCAGTACTTC. The encoded protein is CASSRIGSSGEQYF.

This CDR3 reads CASSAGGGGQFF. The CDR3 DNA follows: TGTGCCAGCAGCGCAGGCGGGGGGGGACAGTTCTTC. The V call is TRBV3-1 (or the pseudogene TRBV3-2), the J call TRBJ2-1, with 9 bases matching TRBD2. The V and J ends lost 5 bases and 13 bases, in that order; junction bases with no gene match: 6. The CDR3 loop spans 12 amino acids. Germline CDR1 reads LGHDT; CDR2 reads YNNKEL (reference sequence).

The chain recombines TRBV29-1 with TRBJ2-2; 9 bases align to TRBD2. The germline V gene has CDR1 SQVTM and CDR2 ANQGSEA. This CDR3 has 14 amino acids. The V and J ends lost 1 base and 5 bases, in that order; junction bases with no gene match: 2. This CDR3 is CSVEVLAGTGELFF. The DNA of the CDR3 is TGCAGCGTTGAAGTTCTAGCGGGGACCGGGGAGCTGTTTTTT.

This clone was seen a single time. The chain carries TRBV28 and TRBJ1-1, with D hard to call. The CDR3 contains 16 residues. Germline assignment: CDR1 MDHEN and CDR2 SYDVKM. Trimming pared 1 base from V and 0 bases from J, leaving 12 bases between. The CDR3 DNA reads as TGTGCCAGCAGTTTATTATGGGCAGGCCTGAACACTGAAGCTTTCTTT. Amino acid sequence: CASSLLWAGLNTEAFF.

In DNA form, the CDR3 reads TGTGCCAGCAGTTATAAGGCAGGGCTTCAAGATAATCAGCCCCAGCATTTT. It codes for CASSYKAGLQDNQPQHF. The V gene is TRBV6-2 or TRBV6-3, the J gene TRBJ1-5; a weak D match, TRBD1 (5 bases). CDR1 is MNHEY, CDR2 SVGEGT, per germline. The CDR3 has 17 residues. The V and J ends lost 3 bases and 4 bases respectively, with 19 bases between them.

V is TRBV5-4 and J is TRBJ1-3; no reliable D call. Germline CDR1 reads SGHNT; CDR2 reads YYREEE (reference sequence). The CDR3 is made up of 16 amino acids. The V end lost 4 bases, the J end lost 0 bases, and 14 bases lay between the germline ends. The CDR3 DNA reads as TGTGCCAGCAGCCCCGGACCGAATAACTCTGGAAACACCATATATTTT. Amino acid sequence: CASSPGPNNSGNTIYF.

V and J are TRBV10-3 and TRBJ2-3, with 9 bases fitting TRBD1. Per germline, CDR1 ENHRY and CDR2 SYGVKD. CDR3 size: 17 residues. J was trimmed by 1 base and V by 10 bases; bases with no gene match: 15. The DNA of the CDR3 is TGTGCCACCATTAGTAGGACAGGGGACAGTGGCACAGATACGCAGTATTTT. It yields the protein CATISRTGDSGTDTQYF.

The chain employs TRBV27 and TRBJ1-1, with 11 bases lining up with TRBD1. Germline CDR1 reads MNHEY; CDR2 reads SMNVEV (reference sequence). V lost 5 bases and J lost 9; bases outside the gene matches: 14. The CDR3 spans 16 residues. CDR3: CASSPGPGQGADKAFF. DNA of the CDR3: TGTGCCAGCAGTCCCGGCCCAGGACAGGGGGCGGATAAAGCTTTCTTT.

The rearrangement uses TRBV29-1 and TRBJ2-1; 14 bases are shared with TRBD2. With V trimmed by 3 bases and J by 3 bases, 1 base remained unmatched. The germline CDR1 and CDR2 sequences are SQVTM and ANQGSEA. The CDR3 is made up of 15 amino acids. CDR3: CSVEGLAGVYNEQFF. CDR3 DNA: TGCAGCGTTGAGGGACTAGCGGGAGTCTACAATGAGCAGTTCTTC.

To note about this clone: The same CDR3 is also encoded by other DNA sequences in this sample. V and J are TRBV12-3 or TRBV12-4 and TRBJ2-7, with D uncertain. V was shortened by 5 bases and J by 2 bases, with 7 bases between the two germline ends. There are 12 residues in the CDR3. The CDR3 nucleotides read TGTGCCAGCAGTCGACAAGCCTACGAGCAGTACTTC. This codes for CASSRQAYEQYF.

The chain recombines TRBV6-5 with TRBJ2-3; D could derive from TRBD1 or TRBD2 (5 bases each). The V and J ends lost 4 bases and 2 bases respectively, with 16 bases between them. This CDR3 region has 16 residues. From germline, CDR1 is MNHEY and CDR2 SVGAGI. The CDR3 is CASSSGTYTSTDTQYF. DNA of the CDR3: TGTGCCAGCAGTTCGGGGACCTATACTTCCACAGATACGCAGTATTTT.

In DNA form, the CDR3 reads TGTGCCAGCAGGAGGGGCGGGGATGGCTACACCTTC. Protein sequence: CASRRGGDGYTF. The J gene is TRBJ1-2, the V gene TRBV7-9, with a tentative D call TRBD1 (5 bases). V gave up 6 bases and J gave up 6 bases, with 11 bases separating them. Germline values: CDR1 SEHNR, CDR2 FQNEAQ (reference sequence). The CDR3 spans 12 residues.

J is TRBJ2-1 and V is TRBV28; TRBD1 might be the D (6 bases). The ends were cut back, 7 bases at V and 12 bases at J, with 19 bases in the middle. Germline values: CDR1 MDHEN, CDR2 SYDVKM. The CDR3 contains 13 residues. As DNA, the CDR3 is TGTGCCAGCAACACACCAGGGGTGATGGGGCAGTTCTTC. Protein sequence: CASNTPGVMGQFF.